This record covers a single T cell receptor beta chain. Its antigen is unknown. The data stem from a study of PD-1 blockade in classical Hodgkin lymphoma. Study-level points and caveats: Causes of the repertoire differences remain undefined, possibly disease activity or prior therapy.

All patients relapsed after autologous stem cell transplantation, and brentuximab vedotin exposure varied. Clones were read by immunoSEQ multiplex PCR, and TCRdb kept only the in-frame ones, dropping some. Here the sample spans 25,000 to 30,000 clones, approximately 87% being singletons. This CDR3 has 16 amino acids. Unmatched junction bases numbered 13, after V lost 4 bases and J lost 4 bases. Germline-derived CDR1 and CDR2 are SGHRS and YFSETQ. The source material was peripheral blood mononuclear cells (PBMCs), sampled before the second cycle of nivolumab. This TCR was recovered from a human donor with classical Hodgkin lymphoma. This chain links TRBV5-1 with TRBJ2-7; 8 positions agree with TRBD1. The DNA for the CDR3 is TGCGCCAGCAGCCCGGGCCGGGACAGGAGACCATACGAGCAGTACTTC. Its translation is CASSPGRDRRPYEQYF.